Below, 10 T cell receptor beta chains from the same sample are listed, as sequenced in a study of vaccination and CD4 T cells after COVID-19 (dated by TCRdb to the early 2020s). The treatment or condition label on this specimen signifies: approximately 10-day PBMC culture with coronavirus spike peptide pools or control peptides (ViraFEST assay). Their target antigens are unknown. The method was PCR. TCRdb names Illumina iSeq 100 as the instrument used. DNA from cultured CD4+ T cells was subjected to TCR sequencing with the Oncomine TCR Beta short-read assay at the Johns Hopkins FTIC core. TCRdb reprocessing: public reads trimmed at Q25 with fastp, clones called with MiXCR, in-frame beta chains kept. CDR3 protein duplicates are merged, each entry listing the most common genes and DNA. The sample table records over 10,000 distinct CDR3 sequences; 58% of these occur just once. The leading ten clones occupy roughly 18% of the sample.

Sequenced material: cultured CD4+ T cells from blood, taken after SARS-CoV-2 vaccination. The receptor source for this set is a human donor with COVID-19.

This clonotype was observed a few times. The gene calls are TRBV5-1 and TRBJ1-1, with D possibly TRBD1 on 5 matching bases. Trimming removed 3 bases at V and 4 bases at J, with 16 bases between. There are 15 residues in the CDR3. The germline CDR1 and CDR2 sequences are SGHRS and YFSETQ. The CDR3 bases are TGCGCCAGCAGCTGGGGCGCACCGATGGGCACTGAAGCTTTCTTT. Translated, it gives CASSWGAPMGTEAFF.

For this clonotype: Mismatch with germline at one junction end may stem from a read error. The chain joins TRBV7-7 to TRBJ2-7; D uncertain. Germline CDR1 SSHAT, CDR2 FNYEAQ (reference sequence). The CDR3 has 13 amino acids. DNA of the CDR3: TGTGCTAGCAGCAAAACCACGAGCTCCGAGCAGTACTTC. This sequence encodes CASSKTTSSEQYF. The full variable domain, with the rest looked up from reference TRBV7-7 and TRBJ2-7, is GAGVSQSPRYKVTKRGQDVTLRCDPISSHATLYWYQQALGQGPEFLTYFNYEAQPDKSGLPSDRFSAERPEGSISTLTIQRTEQRDSAMYRCASSKTTSSEQYFGPGTRLTVT.

V is TRBV9 and J is TRBJ1-3; D call uncertain. The CDR3 loop spans 12 amino acids. CDR1 and CDR2 from the germline V gene are SGDLS and YYNGEE. V shed 3 bases and J shed 7 bases, with 8 bases lying between them. This CDR3 is CASSASRNTIYF. The CDR3 coding sequence is TGTGCCAGCAGCGCGTCACGGAACACCATATATTTT.

This chain uses TRBV21-1 with TRBJ1-3; the table calls TRBD1, which could not be checked here. TRBV21-1 is flagged as a pseudogene. CDR3 length equals 16 residues. CDR3 DNA sequence: TGTGCCAGCAGTGCCGGGACAGAGACAAGTGGAAACACCATATATTTT. It is translated as CASSAGTETSGNTIYF.

The gene calls are TRBV19 and TRBJ1-5; D perhaps matches TRBD1 (6 bases). This CDR3 is 16 amino acids long. The germline gives CDR1 LNHDA, CDR2 SQIVND (reference sequence). Between the trimmed V and J ends, which lost 8 bases and 3 bases, there was a span of 20 bases. The CDR3 sequence is CASSPPRGGYNQPQHF. The CDR3 DNA sequence: TGTGCCAGTTCGCCCCCCAGGGGAGGTTACAATCAGCCCCAGCATTTT. The variable domain in full, with the rest retrieved from reference TRBV19 and TRBJ1-5, is DGGITQSPKYLFRKEGQNVTLSCEQNLNHDAMYWYRQDPGQGLRLIYYSQIVNDFQKGDIAEGYSVSREKKESFPLTVTSAQKNPTAFYLCASSPPRGGYNQPQHFGDGTRLSIL.

In its sample, this clonotype was seen a few times. The CDR3 loop is CASSEGSYSPLHF. CDR3 nucleotide sequence: TGTGCCAGCAGTGAAGGGTCCTATTCACCCCTCCACTTT. The rearrangement uses TRBV2 and TRBJ1-6; D unresolved. Germline CDR1 reads SNHLY; CDR2 reads FYNNEI. The CDR3 length is 13 residues. The V end was cut by 1 base, the J end by 8 bases, with 6 bases between.

The rearrangement joins TRBV6-5 to TRBJ1-3; 7 positions match TRBD1. CDR1 and CDR2 (germline): MNHEY, SVGAGI. The CDR3 totals 13 residues. Germline trimming cut 2 bases from V and 9 bases from J; bases unmatched to any gene: 4. The CDR3: CASSYRDRGTIYF. CDR3 DNA: TGTGCCAGCAGTTACAGGGACAGAGGCACCATATATTTT.

This chain connects TRBV7-2 to TRBJ1-2; D is ambiguous. V shed 2 bases and J shed 2 bases, with 9 bases lying between them. CDR1 and CDR2 from the germline V gene are SGHTA and FQGNSA. The CDR3 loop spans 14 amino acids. CDR3 in DNA: TGTGCCAGCAGCTTACTGGGAACCAACTATGGCTACACCTTC. It codes for CASSLLGTNYGYTF.

The chain carries TRBV30 and TRBJ1-1, with unresolved D. Looked up from germline, CDR1 is GTSNPN and CDR2 is SVGIG (reference sequence). The CDR3 runs to 13 residues. V lost 0 bases to trimming and J lost 1 base, with 6 bases between them. CDR3 DNA sequence: TGTGCCTGGAGTGTAGCGGGGAACACTGAAGCTTTCTTT. Protein: CAWSVAGNTEAFF.

The chain combines TRBV29-1 with TRBJ2-7; maybe TRBD1 (6 bases). Germline CDR1 SQVTM, CDR2 ANQGSEA. There are 13 residues in the CDR3. The V end was cut by 6 bases, the J end by 0 bases, with 12 bases between. The CDR3 sequence is CSVRTDLSYEQYF. DNA of the CDR3: TGCAGCGTCCGGACAGATCTCTCCTACGAGCAGTACTTC.